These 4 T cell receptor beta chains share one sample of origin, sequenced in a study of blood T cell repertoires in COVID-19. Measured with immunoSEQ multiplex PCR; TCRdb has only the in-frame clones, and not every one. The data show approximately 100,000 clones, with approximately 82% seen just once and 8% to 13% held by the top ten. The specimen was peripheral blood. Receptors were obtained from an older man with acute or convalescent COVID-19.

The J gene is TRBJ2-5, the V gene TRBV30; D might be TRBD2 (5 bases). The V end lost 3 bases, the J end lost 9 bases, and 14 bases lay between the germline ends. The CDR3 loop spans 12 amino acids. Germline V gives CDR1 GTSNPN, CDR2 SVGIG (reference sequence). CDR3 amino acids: CAWRPPGGSQYF. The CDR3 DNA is TGTGCCTGGAGGCCACCCGGCGGGTCCCAGTACTTC.

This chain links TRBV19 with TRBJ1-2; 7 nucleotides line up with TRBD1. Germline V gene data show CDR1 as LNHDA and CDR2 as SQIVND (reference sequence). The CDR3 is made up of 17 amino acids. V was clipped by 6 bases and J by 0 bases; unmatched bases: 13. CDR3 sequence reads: CASSRQRVGQSNYGYTF. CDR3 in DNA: TGTGCCAGTAGCCGCCAACGGGTGGGACAGTCTAACTATGGCTACACCTTC.

DNA for the CDR3: TGTGCTAGTGGTTTGGTCCAAACCCCCCAGCTCAAGCCCGGGACAGGCCAAGAGACCCAGTACTTC. It encodes CASGLVQTPQLKPGTGQETQYF. V gene TRBV12-5 combines with J gene TRBJ2-5, with 8 bases aligning to TRBD1. J gave up 1 base and V 0 bases, and 22 bases lay outside the gene matches. This CDR3 spans 22 amino acids. Germline-derived CDR1 and CDR2 are LGHNT and FRNRAP.

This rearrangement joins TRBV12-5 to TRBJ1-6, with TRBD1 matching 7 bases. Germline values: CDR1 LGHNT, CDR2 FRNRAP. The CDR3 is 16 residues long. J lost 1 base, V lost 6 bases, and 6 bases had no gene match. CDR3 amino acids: CASGPTGDSYNSPLHF. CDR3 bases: TGTGCTAGTGGACCAACAGGGGATTCCTATAATTCACCCCTCCACTTT.